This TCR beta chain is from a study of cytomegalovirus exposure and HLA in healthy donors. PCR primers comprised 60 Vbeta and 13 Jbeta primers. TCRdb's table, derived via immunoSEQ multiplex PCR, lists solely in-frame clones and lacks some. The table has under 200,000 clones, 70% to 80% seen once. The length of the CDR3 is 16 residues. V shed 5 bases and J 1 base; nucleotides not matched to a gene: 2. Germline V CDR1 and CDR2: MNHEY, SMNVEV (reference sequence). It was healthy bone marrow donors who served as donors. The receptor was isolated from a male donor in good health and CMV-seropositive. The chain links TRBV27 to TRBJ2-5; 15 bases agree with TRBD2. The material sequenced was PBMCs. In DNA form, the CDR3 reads TGTGCCAGCAGTCCGGGACTAGCGGGGGGCCAAGAGACCCAGTACTTC. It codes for CASSPGLAGGQETQYF.